Listed here are 27 T cell receptor beta chains from one sample, sequenced in a study of cytotoxic CD8 clonotypes in ibrutinib-treated CLL. This table comes from immunoSEQ multiplex PCR, and its TCRdb copy is limited to in-frame clones, with some not included. The sample yields about 29,000 clones, approximately 71% seen once. This sample comprised PBMCs, obtained after 24 months of ibrutinib treatment. The receptors were sampled from a human donor with chronic lymphocytic leukemia.

This clone was seen more than once but under ten times. The rearrangement links TRBV7-9 to TRBJ2-7; the match to TRBD1 covers 9 bases. Germline V gene lookup returns CDR1 SEHNR and CDR2 FQNEAQ (reference sequence). After removal of 4 bases from V and 5 bases from J, the junction contained 3 bases not matched to a gene. The CDR3 covers 13 residues. This CDR3 is CASSWTGDHEQYF. For the CDR3, the DNA is TGTGCCAGCAGCTGGACAGGGGACCACGAGCAGTACTTC.

This chain connects TRBV19 to TRBJ1-1; 8 positions agree with TRBD1. The trim removed 5 bases at V and 7 bases at J, leaving 6 bases unmatched. Germline V gives CDR1 LNHDA, CDR2 SQIVND (reference sequence). This CDR3 comprises 13 residues. CDR3 sequence: CASSPDRAGEAFF. The CDR3 region has the DNA TGTGCCAGTAGTCCGGACAGGGCCGGTGAAGCTTTCTTT.

The chain has TRBV5-1 and TRBJ1-2, with TRBD1 as a possible D gene (6 bases). V gave up 6 bases and J gave up 4 bases, with 19 bases separating them. The CDR3 is made up of 15 amino acids. Germline V CDR1 and CDR2: SGHRS, YFSETQ. CDR3 in amino acids: CASTAGGRKSYGYTF. CDR3 coding DNA: TGCGCCAGCACCGCTGGGGGGCGAAAGTCCTATGGCTACACCTTC.

V is TRBV2 and J is TRBJ1-2, with a tentative D call TRBD1 (6 bases). Germline V gives CDR1 SNHLY, CDR2 FYNNEI. This CDR3 spans 15 amino acids. Deletions cut 4 bases from V and 4 bases from J, with 16 bases between. CDR3 bases: TGTGCCAGCAGTGGGGTAGGGGGGCAAAGCTATGGCTACACCTTC. This gives the protein CASSGVGGQSYGYTF. The complete variable domain, with remaining parts taken from reference TRBV2 and TRBJ1-2, reads EPEVTQTPSHQVTQMGQEVILRCVPISNHLYFYWYRQILGQKVEFLVSFYNNEISEKSEIFDDQFSVERPDGSNFTLKIRSTKLEDSAMYFCASSGVGGQSYGYTFGSGTRLTVV.

V and J are TRBV7-2 and TRBJ1-5; D may be TRBD1 (6 bases). The germline V and J ends were trimmed by 1 base and 4 bases, with 11 bases remaining between them. This CDR3 has 15 amino acids. Germline-derived CDR1 and CDR2 are SGHTA and FQGNSA. The CDR3 sequence is CASSLDNRVNQPQHF. In DNA form, the CDR3 reads TGTGCCAGCAGCTTAGATAACAGGGTTAATCAGCCCCAGCATTTT.

In its sample, this clone was seen a few times. The gene calls are TRBV11-2 and TRBJ1-1; maybe TRBD1 (6 bases). The V end lost 8 bases, the J end lost 8 bases, and 12 bases lay between the germline ends. CDR3 length: 11 amino acids. The germline V gene has CDR1 SGHAT and CDR2 FQNNGV. The CDR3 sequence is CASGRGREAFF. The CDR3 nucleotides are TGTGCCAGCGGCCGGGGGCGGGAAGCTTTCTTT. Complete variable domain (other parts from reference TRBV11-2 and TRBJ1-1): EAGVAQSPRYKIIEKRQSVAFWCNPISGHATLYWYQQILGQGPKLLIQFQNNGVVDDSQLPKDRFSAERLKGVDSTLKIQPAKLEDSAVYLCASGRGREAFFGQGTRLTVV.

The chain is built from TRBV28 and TRBJ1-1, with 7 bases matching TRBD1. Trimming at V came to 10 bases and at J to 0 bases, leaving 14 bases not matched to a gene. From germline, CDR1 is MDHEN and CDR2 SYDVKM. The CDR3 totals 16 residues. The CDR3 region is CATNLRDSLMNTEAFF. The CDR3 region has the DNA TGTGCCACCAATCTAAGGGACAGTTTAATGAACACTGAAGCTTTCTTT.

The CDR3 here is CASSYSSRRTGELFF. CDR3 DNA sequence: TGTGCCAGCAGTTACTCGAGTCGCAGGACCGGGGAGCTGTTTTTT. This chain joins TRBV6-6 and TRBJ2-2, with no clear D. V was clipped by 0 bases and J by 5 bases, with 10 bases between them. The CDR3 contains 15 residues. The V gene's germline CDR1 is MNHNY and CDR2 SVGAGI (reference sequence).

The chain couples TRBV21-1 to TRBJ2-1; TRBD2 was called by the table and not checked on the DNA. TRBV21-1 is listed as a pseudogene. The CDR3 loop spans 14 amino acids. The CDR3 here is CASSNQRRGGEQFF. Here the CDR3 DNA reads TGTGCCAGCAGCAATCAGCGGAGGGGGGGTGAGCAGTTCTTC.

The rearrangement joins TRBV27 to TRBJ2-1; D may be TRBD2 (6 bases). The CDR3 runs to 15 residues. With 8 bases removed from V and 2 bases from J, the gap between germline ends came to 16 bases. The germline V gene has CDR1 MNHEY and CDR2 SMNVEV (reference sequence). The CDR3 is CASAHGAGTYNEQFF. CDR3 sequence (DNA): TGTGCCAGCGCCCATGGGGCGGGGACCTACAATGAGCAGTTCTTC.

This sequence joins TRBV5-4 and TRBJ2-7; 7 bases are shared with TRBD1. V dropped 5 bases and J dropped 2; count of bases not matched to a gene: 7. The V gene's germline CDR1 is SGHNT and CDR2 YYREEE (reference sequence). This CDR3 is 14 amino acids long. The CDR3 sequence: CASRLRGGPYEQYF. The CDR3 DNA follows: TGTGCCAGCAGGTTGAGAGGGGGCCCCTACGAGCAGTACTTC.

V is TRBV5-6 and J is TRBJ2-5; 9 bases line up with TRBD2. Germline loops: CDR1 SGHDT, CDR2 YYEEEE. J gave up 0 bases and V 4 bases, and 4 bases lay outside the gene matches. The CDR3 is 15 residues long. The CDR3 DNA sequence: TGTGCCAGCAGCCGACTAGCGGTATACCAAGAGACCCAGTACTTC. Translation gives CASSRLAVYQETQYF. The complete variable domain, with remaining parts taken from reference TRBV5-6 and TRBJ2-5, reads DAGVTQSPTHLIKTRGQQVTLRCSPKSGHDTVSWYQQALGQGPQFIFQYYEEEERQRGNFPDRFSGHQFPNYSSELNVNALLLGDSALYLCASSRLAVYQETQYFGPGTRLLVL.

The gene calls are TRBV29-1 and TRBJ2-7; TRBD2 agrees at 13 bases. The CDR3 spans 18 residues. Germline V gives CDR1 SQVTM, CDR2 ANQGSEA. Trimming at V came to 3 bases and at J to 12 bases, leaving 23 bases not matched to a gene. The CDR3 is CSVDLLGGTGTSGVERYF. The CDR3 nucleotides read TGCAGCGTTGATTTGCTGGGGGGTACCGGGACTAGCGGGGTGGAACGGTACTTC.

The rearrangement joins TRBV7-2 to TRBJ2-7, with 12 bases identical to TRBD2. The CDR3 is 16 residues long. Germline V lookup: CDR1 SGHTA, CDR2 FQGNSA. The ends lost 5 bases at V and 7 bases at J; junction bases unmatched: 12. In DNA form, the CDR3 reads TGTGCCAGCAGCGGACCGACTAGCGGGGGAGCACGGGAGCAGTACTTC. This gives the protein CASSGPTSGGAREQYF.

The chain has TRBV4-1 and TRBJ2-7, with 9 bases fitting TRBD1. The V gene end was trimmed by 6 bases and the J gene end by 5 bases; junction bases not matched to a gene: 14. The germline CDR1 and CDR2 sequences are MGHRA and YSYEKL. The CDR3 loop spans 16 amino acids. As DNA, the CDR3 is TGCGCCAGCAGAGTTATCTCCGGGACAGGGAACAACGAGCAGTACTTC. It encodes CASRVISGTGNNEQYF.

This sequence joins TRBV20-1 and TRBJ2-1; D gene ambiguous. The germline CDR1 and CDR2 sequences are DFQATT and SNEGSKA (reference sequence). Trimming took off 1 base at V and 15 bases at J, with 13 bases between the two ends. The CDR3 has 11 amino acids. The CDR3 here is CSARGGQVGFF. The CDR3, as DNA: TGCAGTGCTAGAGGGGGTCAGGTCGGGTTCTTC.

The gene calls are TRBV13 and TRBJ2-3; D gene ambiguous. V dropped 8 bases and J dropped 5 bases, with 8 bases sitting between them. Germline V lookup: CDR1 PRHDT, CDR2 FYEKMQ (reference sequence). The CDR3 consists of 11 residues. As DNA, the CDR3 is TGTGCCAGCGGCGCCGGAGATACGCAGTATTTT. Translated, it gives CASGAGDTQYF.

The DNA for the CDR3 is TGTGCCAGCAGAAGGGACAGTGTGGGCGATACGCAGTATTTT. Amino acids: CASRRDSVGDTQYF. V gene TRBV27 combines with J gene TRBJ2-3; 7 bases match TRBD1. Per the germline V gene, CDR1 is MNHEY and CDR2 is SMNVEV (reference sequence). The CDR3 is made up of 14 amino acids. Losses at the gene ends were 6 bases for V and 6 bases for J; bases not matched to a gene: 9.

V gene TRBV5-4 combines with J gene TRBJ2-7; the match to TRBD1 covers 10 bases. CDR3 size: 15 residues. CDR1 is SGHNT, CDR2 YYREEE, per germline (reference sequence). V lost 4 bases and J lost 1; bases outside the gene matches: 5. The CDR3 bases are TGTGCCAGCAGCAACCGGGACAGGGGTTCCTACGAGCAGTACTTC. Translated: CASSNRDRGSYEQYF.

The V gene is TRBV18, the J gene TRBJ1-5; the D is unclear. Trimming cost V 3 bases and J 4 bases, with 7 bases left between them. The CDR3 extends over 13 amino acids. Germline V gene data show CDR1 as KGHSH and CDR2 as LQKENI. The CDR3 loop reads CASSPGENQPQHF. The CDR3 region has the DNA TGTGCCAGCTCACCGGGAGAGAATCAGCCCCAGCATTTT.

The chain joins TRBV30 to TRBJ1-2, with no clear D. The germline gives CDR1 GTSNPN, CDR2 SVGIG (reference sequence). Trimming cost V 1 base and J 3 bases, with 9 bases left between them. There are 13 residues in the CDR3. CDR3 sequence (DNA): TGTGCCTGGAGTGACGGTGGAGACTATGGCTACACCTTC. Protein product: CAWSDGGDYGYTF.

Only a few counts were recorded for this clone. The chain is built from TRBV4-3 and TRBJ2-3, with 14 positions matching TRBD2. The CDR3 is 17 residues long. Trimming took 1 base from V and 0 from J; bases not matched to a gene: 0. Germline V gene data show CDR1 as LGHNA and CDR2 as YSLEER. CDR3 sequence: CASSQGTSGGSTDTQYF. CDR3 bases: TGCGCCAGCAGCCAAGGGACTAGCGGGGGGAGCACAGATACGCAGTATTTT.

The genes are TRBV6-1 and TRBJ1-6, with D unclear. V dropped 5 bases and J dropped 3 bases, with 8 bases sitting between them. The length of the CDR3 is 14 residues. Germline V gene lookup returns CDR1 MNHNS and CDR2 SASEGT. The CDR3 is CASSPTYYNSPLHF. The DNA of the CDR3 is TGTGCCAGCAGTCCTACCTACTATAATTCACCCCTCCACTTT.

This clone appeared a few times. The J gene is TRBJ1-3, the V gene TRBV7-9; 8 bases agree with TRBD1. The CDR3 extends over 14 amino acids. With 8 bases clipped from V and 4 bases from J, the junction kept 7 bases outside the gene matches. Germline V lookup: CDR1 SEHNR, CDR2 FQNEAQ (reference sequence). The CDR3 DNA is TGTGCCAGCTCCGACAGGGGATCCGGAAACACCATATATTTT. Its protein is CASSDRGSGNTIYF.

The J gene is TRBJ2-3, the V gene TRBV23-1; D is undetermined. TRBV23-1 is labeled an ORF, and its function is uncertain. V was cut by 3 bases and J by 2 bases, with 9 bases left in between. CDR3 length: 14 amino acids. The DNA of the CDR3 is TGCGCCAGCAGTCAGGAATTCCCCACAGATACGCAGTATTTT. It encodes CASSQEFPTDTQYF.

The table lists this clone with many counts. V and J are TRBV7-2 and TRBJ1-2, with D possibly matching TRBD1 (6 bases). The CDR3 is 14 residues long. V was pared by 5 bases and J by 7 bases, with 17 bases between. The V gene's germline CDR1 is SGHTA and CDR2 FQGNSA. CDR3 protein: CASSPPRGLIGYTF. CDR3 nucleotides: TGTGCCAGCAGCCCCCCGAGGGGGTTAATTGGCTACACCTTC.

For the CDR3, the DNA is TGTGCCAGCAGCTTACAGGGGACGCCATCCTACGAGCAGTACTTC. This encodes CASSLQGTPSYEQYF. The chain links TRBV7-2 to TRBJ2-7; D possibly corresponds to TRBD1 (6 bases). Germline V gene data show CDR1 as SGHTA and CDR2 as FQGNSA. The V end lost 2 bases, the J end lost 1 base, and 12 bases lay between the germline ends. The CDR3 consists of 15 residues.